Presented here are 2 T cell receptor beta chains from one specimen sequenced in a study of blood T cell repertoires in COVID-19. TCRdb keeps only in-frame clones here, not all; method: immunoSEQ multiplex PCR. The table has over 200,000 clones, 80% to 90% seen once. Sequencing input: peripheral blood. These receptors were collected from a man aged 30 to 45 with COVID-19, enrolled during active disease.

The J gene is TRBJ1-1, the V gene TRBV7-3; D is perhaps TRBD1 (5 bases). Germline CDR1 is SGHTA and CDR2 is FQGTGA. The V end lost 6 bases, the J end lost 1 base, and 9 bases lay between the germline ends. There are 13 residues in the CDR3. In nucleotides, the CDR3 is TGTGCCAGCAGGTTCGACAGGAACACTGAAGCTTTCTTT. Encoded protein: CASRFDRNTEAFF.

This chain uses TRBV7-8 with TRBJ1-1; tentatively, D is TRBD1 (5 bases). The CDR3 covers 15 residues. The V end was cut by 4 bases, the J end by 4 bases, with 16 bases between. CDR1 is SGHVS and CDR2 is FQNEAQ in the germline V gene. The CDR3, as DNA: TGTGCCAGCAGCTCCCGGGCGGCAGGGATCACTGAAGCTTTCTTT. Translating gives CASSSRAAGITEAFF.